These 24 T cell receptor beta chains were sequenced from one sample in a study of cytomegalovirus exposure and HLA in healthy donors. The PCR was carried out with 60 Vbeta primers and 13 Jbeta primers. Sequencing used immunoSEQ multiplex PCR; TCRdb keeps in-frame clones, though not all of them. Of 150,000 to 200,000 clones listed, more than 65% are singletons. Sequenced sample: PBMCs. These receptors were obtained from a woman under 40 in good health and CMV-seropositive.

This chain connects TRBV4-1 to TRBJ2-2, with TRBD1 as a possible D gene (6 bases). V was shortened by 8 bases and J by 4 bases, with 11 bases between the two germline ends. The germline V gene encodes CDR1 MGHRA and CDR2 YSYEKL. This CDR3 comprises 13 residues. CDR3 sequence: CASFNRVTGELFF. CDR3 sequence (DNA): TGCGCCAGCTTCAACAGGGTCACCGGGGAGCTGTTTTTT.

CDR3 loop: CASSQSLTNYGYTF. CDR3 nucleotide sequence: TGCGCCAGCAGCCAGAGCCTTACCAACTATGGCTACACCTTC. The chain couples TRBV4-3 to TRBJ1-2; D uncertain. Germline CDR1 is LGHNA and CDR2 is YSLEER. CDR3 size: 14 residues. Trimming stripped 3 bases from V and 2 bases from J, with 10 bases between.

In its sample, this clone was seen once. The chain couples TRBV25-1 to TRBJ1-2; 7 positions agree with TRBD1. This CDR3 region has 15 residues. Germline values: CDR1 MGHDK, CDR2 SYGVNS. The V segment lost 0 bases and the J segment 2 bases; nucleotides outside the gene matches: 3. CDR3 loop: CASSEYGRGNYGYTF. The CDR3, as DNA: TGTGCCAGCAGTGAATACGGCAGGGGGAACTATGGCTACACCTTC.

This rearrangement joins TRBV4-1 to TRBJ2-7; TRBD1 matches 10 bases. The CDR3 spans 16 residues. Germline-derived CDR1 and CDR2 are MGHRA and YSYEKL. J lost 3 bases, V lost 1 base, and 6 bases had no gene match. This CDR3 reads CASSQGPGQGIYEQYF. DNA for the CDR3: TGCGCCAGCAGCCAAGGACCGGGACAGGGGATCTACGAGCAGTACTTC.

The rearrangement links TRBV11-3 to TRBJ2-7; TRBD2 matches at 8 bases. CDR1 is SGHNT and CDR2 is YENEEA in the germline V gene. The J segment lost 3 bases and the V segment lost 4 bases, leaving 8 bases of the junction unmatched. This CDR3 spans 15 amino acids. CDR3 protein: CASSSRVAGNYEQYF. The CDR3 DNA sequence: TGTGCCAGCAGCTCCCGGGTAGCGGGGAACTACGAGCAGTACTTC.

This clone was observed a handful of times. The chain recombines TRBV11-2 with TRBJ2-7; D might be TRBD1 (5 bases). The CDR3 extends over 14 amino acids. V dropped 5 bases and J dropped 4 bases, with 15 bases sitting between them. Germline loops: CDR1 SGHAT, CDR2 FQNNGV. Here the CDR3 reads CASSPLLGRYEQYF. For the CDR3, the DNA is TGTGCCAGCAGCCCTCTCTTGGGGCGATACGAGCAGTACTTC. The variable domain in full, with the rest retrieved from reference TRBV11-2 and TRBJ2-7, is EAGVAQSPRYKIIEKRQSVAFWCNPISGHATLYWYQQILGQGPKLLIQFQNNGVVDDSQLPKDRFSAERLKGVDSTLKIQPAKLEDSAVYLCASSPLLGRYEQYFGPGTRLTVT.

The V and J genes are TRBV6-5 and TRBJ1-1; TRBD1 aligns across 10 bases. Germline CDR1 is MNHEY and CDR2 is SVGAGI. With 7 bases clipped from V and 4 bases from J, the junction kept 9 bases outside the gene matches. This CDR3 is 15 amino acids long. This CDR3 reads CASTLAWTGGTEAFF. DNA of the CDR3: TGTGCCAGCACCTTGGCTTGGACAGGGGGCACTGAAGCTTTCTTT.

This clone was detected a few times. The chain couples TRBV14 to TRBJ1-2; 7 nucleotides match TRBD1. The CDR3 length is 13 residues. From germline, CDR1 is SGHDN and CDR2 FVKESK. V shed 4 bases, J shed 1 base, and the junction held 0 bases outside the gene matches. The CDR3 DNA follows: TGTGCCAGCAGCCGGGACAGTAACTATGGCTACACCTTC. Protein: CASSRDSNYGYTF. Combining the CDR3 with reference TRBV14 and TRBJ1-2 gives the whole variable domain EAGVTQFPSHSVIEKGQTVTLRCDPISGHDNLYWYRRVMGKEIKFLLHFVKESKQDESGMPNNRFLAERTGGTYSTLKVQPAELEDSGVYFCASSRDSNYGYTFGSGTRLTVV.

The chain employs TRBV4-2 and TRBJ2-3; 13 nucleotides agree with TRBD2. The trim removed 1 base at V and 0 bases at J, leaving 19 bases unmatched. The CDR3 spans 23 residues. Germline lookup yields CDR1 LGHNA and CDR2 YNFKEQ. CDR3 protein: CASSQGGVPGLAGKTPSTDTQYF. DNA of the CDR3: TGTGCCAGCAGCCAAGGGGGAGTCCCGGGACTAGCGGGGAAGACGCCAAGCACAGATACGCAGTATTTT.

This clone has more than one count but fewer than ten. The chain carries TRBV7-2 and TRBJ2-5; tentative D call: TRBD1 (6 bases). Germline V gene lookup returns CDR1 SGHTA and CDR2 FQGNSA. Trimming took 1 base from V and 3 from J, leaving 6 bases between them. The CDR3 is made up of 13 amino acids. The CDR3 DNA sequence: TGTGCCAGCAGCTTAGACAGGGAAGAGACCCAGTACTTC. It yields the protein CASSLDREETQYF.

This chain joins TRBV5-1 and TRBJ1-1, with 10 bases that match TRBD1. The CDR3 covers 17 residues. The germline V gene encodes CDR1 SGHRS and CDR2 YFSETQ. V lost 4 bases to trimming and J lost 4 bases; unmatched junction nucleotides: 13. In DNA form, the CDR3 reads TGCGCCAGCAGCCGCTCTATTACGACAGGGGGCCGCACTGAAGCTTTCTTT. This gives the protein CASSRSITTGGRTEAFF.

In DNA, the CDR3 is TGCGCCAGCAGCTTAAGCGGGGCCTCCTACGAGCAGTACTTC. This translates into CASSLSGASYEQYF. V gene TRBV5-1 combines with J gene TRBJ2-7; 7 positions agree with TRBD2. Germline V gene sequence: CDR1 SGHRS, CDR2 YFSETQ. The CDR3 extends over 14 amino acids. V trimming: 2 bases; J trimming: 0 bases; junction bases outside the gene matches: 2.

This clone was found once. The genes are TRBV18 and TRBJ1-1; D is uncertain. Trimming removed 5 bases from V and 5 bases from J, with 9 bases in between. The CDR3 is made up of 12 amino acids. The germline gives CDR1 KGHSH, CDR2 LQKENI. The CDR3 DNA is TGTGCCAGCTCATATGACATAACTGAAGCTTTCTTT. This translates into CASSYDITEAFF.

The CDR3 nucleotides read TGTGCCAGCTCAGGGTCGGGGACTGCCTACGAGCAGTACTTC. Translated, it gives CASSGSGTAYEQYF. This chain links TRBV18 with TRBJ2-7, with D possibly being TRBD2 (6 bases). Germline CDR1 KGHSH, CDR2 LQKENI. V was cut by 5 bases and J by 2 bases, with 13 bases left in between. This CDR3 comprises 14 residues.

The chain joins TRBV5-5 to TRBJ2-7; 7 bases align to TRBD1. The germline gives CDR1 SGHKS, CDR2 YYEKEE (reference sequence). V was clipped by 1 base and J by 5 bases; unmatched bases: 6. The CDR3 is made up of 14 amino acids. The CDR3 here is CASSLRGGLDEQYF. For the CDR3, the DNA is TGTGCCAGCAGCTTGCGAGGGGGCCTGGACGAGCAGTACTTC.

The CDR3 loop reads CASSAGRGNEQFF. The CDR3 DNA sequence: TGTGCCAGCAGCGCAGGGCGGGGCAATGAGCAGTTCTTC. J is TRBJ2-1 and V is TRBV7-2, with D possibly TRBD2 on 6 matching bases. Germline values: CDR1 SGHTA, CDR2 FQGNSA. Trimming pared 5 bases from V and 6 bases from J, leaving 11 bases between. This CDR3 comprises 13 residues.

This clone was picked up one time. V usage is TRBV29-1 and J usage is TRBJ2-2; TRBD1 matches 10 bases. With V trimmed by 4 bases and J by 0 bases, 2 bases remained unmatched. This CDR3 region has 15 residues. CDR1 is SQVTM, CDR2 ANQGSEA, per germline. In DNA form, the CDR3 reads TGCAGCGTTGGGACAGGGGGACCGAACACCGGGGAGCTGTTTTTT. Protein product: CSVGTGGPNTGELFF.

J is TRBJ1-3 and V is TRBV4-1; D might be TRBD1 (6 bases). Germline V gives CDR1 MGHRA, CDR2 YSYEKL. V lost 1 base and J lost 2, with 15 bases in between. CDR3 length: 17 amino acids. CDR3 DNA sequence: TGCGCCAGCAGCCAAGGGAGGTCAGGGGATCCTGGAAACACCATATATTTT. This encodes CASSQGRSGDPGNTIYF.

The chain combines TRBV4-1 with TRBJ2-1; D is perhaps TRBD2 (6 bases). The germline CDR1 and CDR2 sequences are MGHRA and YSYEKL. The V end was cut by 0 bases, the J end by 10 bases, with 19 bases between. This CDR3 contains 16 residues. The CDR3 protein is CASSQEGPGRHREQFF. In nucleotides, the CDR3 is TGCGCCAGCAGCCAAGAAGGGCCGGGGAGGCACCGGGAGCAGTTCTTC.

The chain has TRBV14 and TRBJ2-3; D is uncertain. Germline CDR1 reads SGHDN; CDR2 reads FVKESK. With 3 bases removed from V and 2 bases from J, the gap between germline ends came to 6 bases. The CDR3 runs 13 residues. The CDR3 sequence is CASSHRITDTQYF. The DNA for the CDR3 is TGTGCCAGCAGCCACAGGATCACAGATACGCAGTATTTT. The variable domain in full, with the rest retrieved from reference TRBV14 and TRBJ2-3, is EAGVTQFPSHSVIEKGQTVTLRCDPISGHDNLYWYRRVMGKEIKFLLHFVKESKQDESGMPNNRFLAERTGGTYSTLKVQPAELEDSGVYFCASSHRITDTQYFGPGTRLTVL.

The chain uses TRBV7-2 and TRBJ2-1; a weak D match, TRBD2 (7 bases). The CDR3 consists of 16 residues. Trimming left V 0 bases short and J 3 bases short, with 12 bases between. The germline V gene encodes CDR1 SGHTA and CDR2 FQGNSA. The CDR3 sequence: CASSLAGAGVYNEQFF. The CDR3 DNA follows: TGTGCCAGCAGCTTAGCGGGGGCGGGGGTCTACAATGAGCAGTTCTTC.

The sample holds a few counts of this clone. The chain couples TRBV6-5 to TRBJ1-1; D remains ambiguous. This CDR3 spans 14 amino acids. Trimming took off 8 bases at V and 5 bases at J, with 18 bases between the two ends. CDR1 and CDR2 (germline): MNHEY, SVGAGI. The CDR3 DNA follows: TGTGCCAGCGACAAGCTGGGCACGATGACTGAAGCTTTCTTT. As protein: CASDKLGTMTEAFF.

V usage is TRBV5-5 and J usage is TRBJ1-1, with 7 bases identical to TRBD1. Germline CDR1 is SGHKS and CDR2 is YYEKEE (reference sequence). The CDR3 has 15 amino acids. V shed 1 base, J shed 1 base, and the junction held 4 bases outside the gene matches. CDR3 nucleotide sequence: TGTGCCAGCAGCTTGACAGGGGTGAGGAACACTGAAGCTTTCTTT. Its protein product is CASSLTGVRNTEAFF.

This clone was seen once. This rearrangement joins TRBV19 to TRBJ2-7; 11 nucleotides agree with TRBD1. J gave up 5 bases and V 7 bases, and 7 bases lay outside the gene matches. Germline loops: CDR1 LNHDA, CDR2 SQIVND (reference sequence). The CDR3 runs to 14 residues. Here the CDR3 reads CASTSGQGDHEQYF. DNA of the CDR3: TGTGCCAGTACATCGGGACAGGGGGACCACGAGCAGTACTTC.